This entry describes one T cell receptor (beta chain). What it binds is not known. These data come from a study of T cells in localized non-small cell lung cancer. Findings of the study overall: Researchers found a median around 57 of the top 100 tumor clones in adjacent lung.

The CDR3 loop spans 16 amino acids. Germline CDR1 is SGHTA and CDR2 is FQGNSA. The ends lost 5 bases at V and 1 base at J; junction bases unmatched: 8. Sequencing used immunoSEQ multiplex PCR; TCRdb keeps in-frame clones, though not all of them. The sample has approximately 26,000 clones; approximately 90% are singletons. The chain uses TRBV7-2 and TRBJ1-5; 7 nucleotides line up with TRBD1. Sample: peripheral blood, taken before any cancer treatment. This clonotype was sampled from a female donor over 55 with stage II squamous cell lung carcinoma. This CDR3 reads CASSLSRGGSNQPQHF. The CDR3 nucleotides are TGTGCCAGCAGCCTATCCAGGGGGGGCAGCAATCAGCCCCAGCATTTT.